This TCR beta chain appears in the sequencing data of a study of blood T cell repertoires in COVID-19. In the study overall: Material from acute and convalescent COVID-19 was sourced from the United States, Italy and Spain. From T cells, B-cell-depleted T cells, or PBMCs came the material, which was cDNA or gDNA.

This clone came up once. This CDR3 has 13 residues. CDR1 is SGDLS and CDR2 is YYNGEE in the germline V gene. Trimming removed 5 bases from V and 1 base from J, with 6 bases in between. The authors' processing: Counts of nucleated cells, estimated from reference gene primer amplification, were obtained. Some clones are missing from TCRdb's copy, which holds only in-frame ones; the method was immunoSEQ multiplex PCR. V, J and clone size are taken as reported in that table, and D and trimming were inferred from the DNA itself. This sample has tens of thousands of clones; roughly 88% occur once, and the top ten carry approximately 8.7%.

V is TRBV9 and J is TRBJ2-2; D is unresolved. The sample taken for sequencing was peripheral blood. The clonotype comes from a woman in her seventies with acute or convalescent COVID-19. CDR3 coding DNA: TGTGCCAGCAGAGAACAGAACACCGGGGAGCTGTTTTTT. It is translated as CASREQNTGELFF.